Below, 29 T cell receptor beta chains from the same sample are listed, as sequenced in a study of cytomegalovirus exposure and HLA in healthy donors. The table came from immunoSEQ multiplex PCR; TCRdb's copy has only in-frame clones and leaves some out. The sample contains approximately 150,000 clones, around 87% of which appear only once. Sample: PBMCs. The receptors here all came from a woman in her 30s in good health and CMV-seronegative.

This sequence joins TRBV6-1 and TRBJ1-2; TRBD1 is a possible D gene (6 bases). Trimming removed 8 bases from V and 2 bases from J, with 15 bases in between. Germline V gene sequence: CDR1 MNHNS, CDR2 SASEGT. The CDR3 has 14 residues. This chain's CDR3 is CASSPTGANYGYTF. CDR3 coding DNA: TGTGCCAGCTCCCCGACAGGAGCCAACTATGGCTACACCTTC.

In its sample, this clone was seen once. V usage is TRBV4-1 and J usage is TRBJ2-1; tentatively, D is TRBD1 (6 bases). V lost 1 base and J lost 7, with 11 bases in between. Germline loops: CDR1 MGHRA, CDR2 YSYEKL. The CDR3 loop spans 14 amino acids. The CDR3, as DNA: TGCGCCAGCAGCCAAGGTATGAGGGGGAATGAGCAGTTCTTC. Protein product: CASSQGMRGNEQFF.

This clone was recorded once. This chain links TRBV5-1 with TRBJ2-7, with D uncertain. CDR3 length: 16 amino acids. V lost 2 bases and J lost 4, with 19 bases in between. CDR1 and CDR2 (germline): SGHRS, YFSETQ. This CDR3 reads CASSFSGGGQRYEQYF. CDR3 nucleotides: TGCGCCAGCAGCTTCTCGGGTGGTGGCCAGAGGTACGAGCAGTACTTC.

The CDR3 DNA reads as TGTGCCAGCACAGGGACAGCCAACACTGAAGCTTTCTTT. Protein: CASTGTANTEAFF. The rearrangement uses TRBV6-1 and TRBJ1-1, with 7 bases that match TRBD1. The CDR3 is made up of 13 amino acids. Germline-derived CDR1 and CDR2 are MNHNS and SASEGT. Unmatched junction bases numbered 4, after V lost 7 bases and J lost 2 bases.

The rearrangement links TRBV5-1 to TRBJ2-5; possibly TRBD2 for D (7 bases). The CDR3 is 17 residues long. Germline V gene data show CDR1 as SGHRS and CDR2 as YFSETQ. V was shortened by 0 bases and J by 5 bases, with 20 bases between the two germline ends. CDR3 loop: CASSLALMGGLGETQYF. The CDR3 DNA sequence: TGCGCCAGCAGCTTGGCCCTGATGGGGGGGCTCGGGGAGACCCAGTACTTC.

V usage is TRBV5-1 and J usage is TRBJ1-6; 8 nucleotides align to TRBD1. The germline V gene encodes CDR1 SGHRS and CDR2 YFSETQ. V dropped 2 bases and J dropped 0; count of bases not matched to a gene: 4. The CDR3 runs 17 residues. The CDR3 coding sequence is TGCGCCAGCAGCTTCGGACAGGGTGGCTCCTATAATTCACCCCTCCACTTT. This translates into CASSFGQGGSYNSPLHF.

This chain links TRBV6-1 with TRBJ2-7, with a possible D match to TRBD2 (5 bases). V gave up 2 bases and J gave up 3 bases, with 20 bases separating them. The CDR3 runs 17 residues. Germline V gene sequence: CDR1 MNHNS, CDR2 SASEGT. CDR3 sequence reads: CASSESFVPGSVYEQYF. In DNA form, the CDR3 reads TGTGCCAGCAGTGAATCATTTGTTCCGGGGTCAGTCTACGAGCAGTACTTC.

CDR3 coding DNA: TGTGCCAGCAGCCAAGATCCGAGATGGGTAGGACTTACCACTATCCCTCCCCCCTACGAGCAGTACTTC. This sequence encodes CASSQDPRWVGLTTIPPPYEQYF. The chain carries TRBV14 and TRBJ2-7; D possibly corresponds to TRBD2 (5 bases). The CDR3 is 23 residues long. Germline assignment: CDR1 SGHDN and CDR2 FVKESK. V was clipped by 0 bases and J by 2 bases, with 35 bases between them.

This chain's CDR3 is CASSYSETEVPYEQYF. For the CDR3, the DNA is TGTGCCAGCAGTTACTCAGAGACTGAAGTTCCCTACGAGCAGTACTTC. The chain combines TRBV6-5 with TRBJ2-7; the D is unclear. Germline V lookup: CDR1 MNHEY, CDR2 SVGAGI. The CDR3 sequence is 16 residues long. Trimming removed 0 bases from V and 2 bases from J, with 14 bases in between.

The rearrangement joins TRBV7-6 to TRBJ2-1; maybe TRBD2 (5 bases). CDR1 SGHVS and CDR2 FNYEAQ come from the germline V gene. The CDR3 has 14 amino acids. The germline V and J ends were trimmed by 0 bases and 8 bases, with 11 bases remaining between them. CDR3 in DNA: TGTGCCAGCAGCTTAGCGATTGAGGGAGATGAGCAGTTCTTC. Translated: CASSLAIEGDEQFF.

J is TRBJ2-7 and V is TRBV6-1; D is ambiguous. The CDR3 extends over 13 amino acids. V was cut by 5 bases and J by 2 bases, with 10 bases left in between. The germline V gene encodes CDR1 MNHNS and CDR2 SASEGT. This CDR3 reads CASSSVTTYEQYF. In DNA form, the CDR3 reads TGTGCCAGCAGTTCCGTTACAACCTACGAGCAGTACTTC.

The chain has TRBV6-1 and TRBJ2-7, with 7 bases fitting TRBD1. Per the germline V gene, CDR1 is MNHNS and CDR2 is SASEGT. V shed 4 bases, J shed 6 bases, and the junction held 9 bases outside the gene matches. The CDR3 runs to 14 residues. The CDR3 protein is CASSGQGSSLEQYF. Here the CDR3 DNA reads TGTGCCAGCAGTGGACAGGGAAGTTCCCTCGAGCAGTACTTC.

This sequence joins TRBV27 and TRBJ2-1; tentative D call: TRBD2 (5 bases). Germline values: CDR1 MNHEY, CDR2 SMNVEV (reference sequence). The CDR3 is 19 amino acids. Trimming left V 3 bases short and J 0 bases short, with 21 bases between. CDR3 nucleotides: TGTGCCAGCAGTTTCCGACTAAGTGGGTTAGGTGGCTCCTACAATGAGCAGTTCTTC. Translated, it gives CASSFRLSGLGGSYNEQFF.

The J gene is TRBJ2-7, the V gene TRBV6-6, with 8 nucleotides matching TRBD1. After removal of 6 bases from V and 3 bases from J, the junction contained 10 bases not matched to a gene. This CDR3 comprises 15 residues. Germline V gene data show CDR1 as MNHNY and CDR2 as SVGAGI (reference sequence). The CDR3 protein is CASRAGQGGYYEQYF. CDR3 coding DNA: TGTGCCAGCAGAGCCGGACAGGGAGGCTACTACGAGCAGTACTTC.

This chain joins TRBV5-1 and TRBJ2-3; 9 bases are a match to TRBD2. CDR3 length: 16 residues. The germline CDR1 and CDR2 sequences are SGHRS and YFSETQ. Unmatched junction bases numbered 4, after V lost 0 bases and J lost 2 bases. CDR3 region: CASSLGGLAPTDTQYF. CDR3 DNA sequence: TGCGCCAGCAGCTTGGGGGGACTAGCCCCCACAGATACGCAGTATTTT. The whole variable domain, remainder taken from reference TRBV5-1 and TRBJ2-3, is KAGVTQTPRYLIKTRGQQVTLSCSPISGHRSVSWYQQTPGQGLQFLFEYFSETQRNKGNFPGRFSGRQFSNSRSEMNVSTLELGDSALYLCASSLGGLAPTDTQYFGPGTRLTVL.

V gene TRBV2 combines with J gene TRBJ2-5; possibly TRBD2 for D (7 bases). The CDR3 is 15 amino acids. Germline V lookup: CDR1 SNHLY, CDR2 FYNNEI. V was shortened by 5 bases and J by 1 base, with 14 bases between the two germline ends. CDR3 sequence (DNA): TGTGCCAGCAGTCGAGCAGGGGAGGGCCAAGAGACCCAGTACTTC. Residues: CASSRAGEGQETQYF. The full variable domain, in which reference TRBV2 and TRBJ2-5 provide the parts outside the CDR3, is EPEVTQTPSHQVTQMGQEVILRCVPISNHLYFYWYRQILGQKVEFLVSFYNNEISEKSEIFDDQFSVERPDGSNFTLKIRSTKLEDSAMYFCASSRAGEGQETQYFGPGTRLLVL.

The chain has TRBV19 and TRBJ1-5; D remains ambiguous. The V gene's germline CDR1 is LNHDA and CDR2 SQIVND (reference sequence). This CDR3 is 12 amino acids long. Trimming took 3 bases from V and 16 from J, leaving 16 bases between them. DNA of the CDR3: TGTGCCAGTAGTATTCTTGGTGAGTCAAGACATTTT. The encoded protein is CASSILGESRHF.

The chain couples TRBV19 to TRBJ2-1; 9 bases align to TRBD2. The CDR3 runs 15 residues. The V and J ends lost 1 base and 2 bases, in that order; junction bases with no gene match: 0. The germline CDR1 and CDR2 sequences are LNHDA and SQIVND (reference sequence). The CDR3 DNA is TGTGCCAGTAGTATAGGACTAGCGGCCTACAATGAGCAGTTCTTC. Translating gives CASSIGLAAYNEQFF.

This sequence joins TRBV29-1 and TRBJ2-1; 14 bases match TRBD2. Germline V gene data show CDR1 as SQVTM and CDR2 as ANQGSEA. The CDR3 consists of 21 residues. The V gene end was trimmed by 1 base and the J gene end by 0 bases; junction bases not matched to a gene: 14. CDR3 loop: CSVEAPAWTSGGPSSYNEQFF. The CDR3 DNA sequence: TGCAGCGTTGAAGCCCCCGCTTGGACTAGCGGGGGGCCGAGCTCCTACAATGAGCAGTTCTTC.

The chain employs TRBV7-9 and TRBJ2-2; possible D gene TRBD2, 7 bases. The CDR3 extends over 17 amino acids. Trimming cost V 6 bases and J 1 base, with 18 bases left between them. Germline V gene lookup returns CDR1 SEHNR and CDR2 FQNEAQ (reference sequence). The CDR3 is CASRGGLADLNTGELFF. CDR3 bases: TGTGCCAGCAGAGGGGGGCTAGCGGACCTGAACACCGGGGAGCTGTTTTTT.

The V and J genes are TRBV5-1 and TRBJ2-7, with D maybe TRBD1 (6 bases). The CDR3 totals 14 residues. Germline values: CDR1 SGHRS, CDR2 YFSETQ. Trimming pared 2 bases from V and 3 bases from J, leaving 12 bases between. DNA of the CDR3: TGCGCCAGCAGCTTCGACAGGAAAAACTACGAGCAGTACTTC. Its translation is CASSFDRKNYEQYF.

The chain joins TRBV4-1 to TRBJ2-7; D might be TRBD2 (6 bases). The CDR3 spans 16 residues. CDR1 MGHRA and CDR2 YSYEKL come from the germline V gene. The ends were cut back, 4 bases at V and 2 bases at J, with 18 bases in the middle. CDR3 loop: CASSRTLLAPPYEQYF. As DNA, the CDR3 is TGCGCCAGCAGCCGCACCTTACTAGCTCCCCCCTACGAGCAGTACTTC.

The V and J genes are TRBV6-7 and TRBJ2-4, with 8 bases identical to TRBD1. TRBV6-7 is sorted into the ORF group, with uncertain function. The CDR3 is made up of 18 amino acids. With 2 bases clipped from V and 1 base from J, the junction kept 10 bases outside the gene matches. The CDR3 nucleotides read TGTGCCAGCAGTTACAAGGACAGGGCGGAGGGGGCCAAAAACATTCAGTACTTC. Amino acid sequence: CASSYKDRAEGAKNIQYF.

V gene TRBV27 combines with J gene TRBJ2-3; 7 bases are a match to TRBD2. Per germline, CDR1 MNHEY and CDR2 SMNVEV (reference sequence). With 5 bases clipped from V and 0 bases from J, the junction kept 5 bases outside the gene matches. The CDR3 covers 15 residues. As DNA, the CDR3 is TGTGCCAGCAGTCCCCGACTAGCTAGCACAGATACGCAGTATTTT. As protein: CASSPRLASTDTQYF.

The J gene is TRBJ1-5, the V gene TRBV4-2; no definite D call. The CDR3 has 13 amino acids. The V gene's germline CDR1 is LGHNA and CDR2 YNFKEQ. With 5 bases removed from V and 9 bases from J, the gap between germline ends came to 14 bases. The CDR3 loop reads CASSSLLGRPQHF. The DNA for the CDR3 is TGTGCCAGCAGCTCCCTCCTTGGGCGGCCCCAGCATTTT.

DNA for the CDR3: TGTGCCAGCAGCGGCCGGGACTCCCACCGCCGGGATACGCAGTATTTT. As protein: CASSGRDSHRRDTQYF. The rearrangement joins TRBV14 to TRBJ2-3, with D possibly TRBD2 on 6 matching bases. Trimming took off 5 bases at V and 6 bases at J, with 21 bases between the two ends. The CDR3 sequence is 16 residues long. Germline V lookup: CDR1 SGHDN, CDR2 FVKESK.

This clone was recorded a few times. The chain couples TRBV15 to TRBJ2-7; TRBD1 aligns across 8 bases. This CDR3 spans 15 amino acids. Per germline, CDR1 LNHNV and CDR2 YYDKDF (reference sequence). After removal of 0 bases from V and 4 bases from J, the junction contained 5 bases not matched to a gene. The CDR3 nucleotides read TGTGCCACCAGCAGAGAGACAGGGGCCATTTACGAGCAGTACTTC. It translates to CATSRETGAIYEQYF.

The rearrangement uses TRBV5-1 and TRBJ1-4; the D gene is possibly TRBD1 (5 bases). Germline CDR1 is SGHRS and CDR2 is YFSETQ. V dropped 0 bases and J dropped 8 bases, with 11 bases sitting between them. The CDR3 sequence is 14 residues long. Here the CDR3 reads CASSLAGKDEKLFF. CDR3 DNA: TGCGCCAGCAGCTTGGCAGGGAAGGACGAAAAACTGTTTTTT.

The rearrangement joins TRBV7-2 to TRBJ1-5; D remains ambiguous. This CDR3 contains 15 residues. V gave up 4 bases and J gave up 1 base, with 11 bases separating them. Looked up from germline, CDR1 is SGHTA and CDR2 is FQGNSA. The CDR3 bases are TGTGCCAGCAGCTCCGGCATACAGAGCAATCAGCCCCAGCATTTT. The encoded protein is CASSSGIQSNQPQHF.